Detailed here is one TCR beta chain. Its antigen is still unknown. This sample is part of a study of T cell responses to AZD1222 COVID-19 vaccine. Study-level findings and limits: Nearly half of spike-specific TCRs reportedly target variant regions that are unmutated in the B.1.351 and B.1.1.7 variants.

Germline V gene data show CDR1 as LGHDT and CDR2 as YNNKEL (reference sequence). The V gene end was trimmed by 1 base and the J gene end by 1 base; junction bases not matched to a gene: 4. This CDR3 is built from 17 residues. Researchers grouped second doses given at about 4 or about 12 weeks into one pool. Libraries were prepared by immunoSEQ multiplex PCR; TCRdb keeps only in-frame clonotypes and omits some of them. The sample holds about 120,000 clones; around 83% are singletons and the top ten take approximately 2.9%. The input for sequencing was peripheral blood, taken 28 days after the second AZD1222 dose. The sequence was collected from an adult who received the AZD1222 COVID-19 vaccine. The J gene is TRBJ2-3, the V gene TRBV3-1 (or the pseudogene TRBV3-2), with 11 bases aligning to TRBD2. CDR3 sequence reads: CASSQGIAGGRTDTQYF. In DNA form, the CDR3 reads TGTGCCAGCAGCCAAGGTATAGCGGGGGGGCGCACAGATACGCAGTATTTT.